This record looks at one T cell receptor beta chain sequence and its context. What it binds is unknown. There are 14 residues in the CDR3. With 4 bases clipped from V and 3 bases from J, the junction kept 5 bases outside the gene matches. CDR1 and CDR2 from the germline V gene are SGHDN and FVKESK. This sample stems from a study of response to subunit inactivated influenza vaccine. Whole-study results and caveats: Researchers suggested that each seasonal influenza vaccination recruits few new T cells.

TCRdb re-derived calls from the RT-PCR reads in MiXCR, one entry per CDR3 protein. The profile shows around 520,000 distinct CDR3 sequences, 12% of them singletons. The chain links TRBV14 to TRBJ2-5; 7 nucleotides line up with TRBD1. This clonotype was sampled from a man aged 45-60 years who received an inactivated influenza vaccine. This material consisted of PBMCs from blood, taken on the day of vaccination. The DNA for the CDR3 is TGTGCCAGCAGCCGAGACAGGGTGGAAGAGACCCAGTACTTC. This sequence encodes CASSRDRVEETQYF.